This TCR beta chain was found in a study of blood T cell repertoires in COVID-19. In the study overall: There were acute and convalescent COVID-19 samples, and they came from the United States, Italy and Spain. The cDNA or gDNA used as material had been derived from T cells, B-cell-depleted T cells, or PBMCs.

Germline lookup yields CDR1 LNHDA and CDR2 SQIVND (reference sequence). V shed 7 bases and J shed 0 bases, with 16 bases lying between them. CDR3 length: 16 residues. Authors' methods: Amplification of reference gene primers was used by the study to estimate nucleated cell counts. Generated by immunoSEQ multiplex PCR, the TCRdb table keeps only in-frame clones and is missing some. V and J calls and clone size are copied from that table; D and trimming were computed from the DNA. The data contain some 390,000 clones, around 87% of them seen just once; the ten biggest clones take up around 2.9%. Sequencing was performed on peripheral blood. V is TRBV19 and J is TRBJ2-1, with D maybe TRBD2 (6 bases). This sequence was found in a human donor in a cohort sampled during active COVID-19. CDR3 DNA sequence: TGTGCCAGTAACGAGGGCGGGGTAAGCTCCTACAATGAGCAGTTCTTC. This encodes CASNEGGVSSYNEQFF.